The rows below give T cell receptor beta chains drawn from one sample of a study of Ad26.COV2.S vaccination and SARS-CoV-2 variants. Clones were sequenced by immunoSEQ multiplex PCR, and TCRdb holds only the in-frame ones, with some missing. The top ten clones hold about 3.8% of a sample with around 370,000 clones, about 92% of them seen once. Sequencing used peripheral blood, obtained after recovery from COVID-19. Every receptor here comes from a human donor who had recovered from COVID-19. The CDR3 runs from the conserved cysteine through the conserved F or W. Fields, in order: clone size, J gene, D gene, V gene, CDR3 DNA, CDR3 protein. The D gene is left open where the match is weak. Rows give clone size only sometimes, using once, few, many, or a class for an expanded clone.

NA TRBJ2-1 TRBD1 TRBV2 TGTGCCAGCAGGCCGACAGGGGTAATAATAGATGAGCAGTTCTTC CASRPTGVIIDEQFF
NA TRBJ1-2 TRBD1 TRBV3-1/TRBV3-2 TGTGCCAGCAGCCATTTGGACAGGCCCTATGGCTACACCTTC CASSHLDRPYGYTF
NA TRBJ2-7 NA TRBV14 TGTGCCAGCAGCCGTTTCGACTTGAACACCTACGAGCAGTACTTC CASSRFDLNTYEQYF
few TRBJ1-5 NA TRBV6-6 TGTGCCAGCACACGGGGGGGGCAGAACGATCAGCCCCAGCATTTT CASTRGGQNDQPQHF
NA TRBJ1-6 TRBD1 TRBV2 TGTGCCAGCAGGGCCAGCCGGGACAGGGACTATAATTCACCCCTCCACTTT CASRASRDRDYNSPLHF
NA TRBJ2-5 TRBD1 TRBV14 TGTGCCAGCAGCCAAGGACAGGGGCTATGGTCCCAGTACTTC CASSQGQGLWSQYF
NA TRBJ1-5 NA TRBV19 TGTGCCAGTAGACCGCCCTCCCGGGGTGACAATCAGCCCCAGCATTTT CASRPPSRGDNQPQHF
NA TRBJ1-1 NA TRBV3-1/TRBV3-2 TGTGCCAGCAGCAAATCGGACGGGAACACTGAAGCTTTCTTT CASSKSDGNTEAFF
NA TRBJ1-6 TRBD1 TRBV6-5 TGTGCCAGCAGTTACTCAGACAGGGTGAATAATTCACCCCTCCACTTT CASSYSDRVNNSPLHF
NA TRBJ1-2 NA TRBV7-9 TGTGCCAGCAGCATCGGGATCTATGGCTACACCTTC CASSIGIYGYTF
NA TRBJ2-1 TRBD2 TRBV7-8 TGTGCCAGCAGTCACGGGCGGGGACTAACTTACAATGAGCAGTTCTTC CASSHGRGLTYNEQFF
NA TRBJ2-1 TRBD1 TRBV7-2 TGTGCCAGCAGCATACCACAGGGGGTGATCGACAATGAGCAGTTCTTC CASSIPQGVIDNEQFF
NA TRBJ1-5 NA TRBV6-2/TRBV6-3 TGTGCCAGCAGTTACGTAACAGGGTTCGATCAGCCCCAGCATTTT CASSYVTGFDQPQHF
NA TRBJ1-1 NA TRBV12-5 TGTGCTAGTGGTTTGCCGGGTTTTGAGGCTTTCTTT CASGLPGFEAFF
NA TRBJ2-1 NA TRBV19 TGTGCCAGTAGTATAGAGCCTCTTCCCACCTCGGGCCGAGAGTTCTTC CASSIEPLPTSGREFF
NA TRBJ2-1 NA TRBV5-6 TGTGCCAGCAGCTTGGGGGCCTCCTACAATGAGCAGTTCTTC CASSLGASYNEQFF
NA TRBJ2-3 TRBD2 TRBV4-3 TGCGCCAGCAGCCAAGATTGGACTAGCGGGGGGGCCAGCACAGATACGCAGTATTTT CASSQDWTSGGASTDTQYF
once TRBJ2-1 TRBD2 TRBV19 TGTGCCAGTAGTCAAGCGGGGGAGTTCCCGCAGTTCTTC CASSQAGEFPQFF
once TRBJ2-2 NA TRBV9 TGTGCCAGCAGCGTAGGTTGGGCAGAGAGGGGCGGGGAGCTGTTTTTT CASSVGWAERGGELFF
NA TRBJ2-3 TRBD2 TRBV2 TGTGCCAGCGAGGGACTAGCGGGGAGGGATACGCAGTATTTT CASEGLAGRDTQYF
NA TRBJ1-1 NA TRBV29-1 TGCAGCGCCTTACAGGGGAACACTGAAGCTTTCTTT CSALQGNTEAFF
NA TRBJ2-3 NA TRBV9 TGTGCCAGCAGCGTAGCTTTCGCTTTGGGGGATACGCAGTATTTT CASSVAFALGDTQYF
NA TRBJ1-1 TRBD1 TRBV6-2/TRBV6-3 TGTGCCAGCAGTAGACAGGGGGCCCTTCTGAACACTGAAGCTTTCTTT CASSRQGALLNTEAFF
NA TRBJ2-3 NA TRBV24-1 TGTGCCACCAGTGATCGAGCTGATACGCAGTATTTT CATSDRADTQYF
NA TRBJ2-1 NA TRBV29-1 TGCAGCGTTGTCCAGTACGATGAGCAGTTCTTC CSVVQYDEQFF
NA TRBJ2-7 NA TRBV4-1 TGCGCCAGCAGCCGAGCCGGGACTCGAATCTACGAGCAGTACTTC CASSRAGTRIYEQYF
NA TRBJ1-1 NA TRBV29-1 TGCAGCGTATCTGGGCTTGGGGAAACTGAAGCTTTCTTT CSVSGLGETEAFF
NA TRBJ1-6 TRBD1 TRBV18 TGTGCCAGCTCGTCGGGACAGCTAAATTCACCCCTCCACTTT CASSSGQLNSPLHF
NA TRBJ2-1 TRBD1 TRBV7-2 TGTGCCAGCACTAAACCGAGACAGGGGTCTGAGCAGTTCTTC CASTKPRQGSEQFF
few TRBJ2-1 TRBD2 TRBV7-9 TGTGCCAGCAGCTTAGCGAGGGCTAGCGGCTACAATGAGCAGTTCTTC CASSLARASGYNEQFF
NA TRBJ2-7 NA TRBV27 TGTGCCAGCAGTTTATCCCCCCAGAGGGAGCAGTACTTC CASSLSPQREQYF
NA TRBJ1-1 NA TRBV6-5 TGTGCCAGCAGGACCTATGCGGAGAACACTGAAGCTTTCTTT CASRTYAENTEAFF
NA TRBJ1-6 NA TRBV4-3 TGCGCCAGCAGCCAAGACCCCGGCGGGGCAGGTTCACCCCTCCACTTT CASSQDPGGAGSPLHF
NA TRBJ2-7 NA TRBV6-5 TGTGCCAGCAGTTACAACTGGGACCCCTCCTACGAGCAGTACTTC CASSYNWDPSYEQYF
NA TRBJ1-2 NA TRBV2 TGTGCCAGCAGGGGAAATGGCTACACCTTC CASRGNGYTF
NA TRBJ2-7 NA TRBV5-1 TGCGCCAGCAGCTTGGAGTCGATCTCCTACGAGCAGTACTTC CASSLESISYEQYF
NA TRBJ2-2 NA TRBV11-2 TGTGCCAGCAGCTTAGACCGGGAGCTGTTTTTT CASSLDRELFF
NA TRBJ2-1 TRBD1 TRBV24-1 TGTGCCACCAGGAGGACAGGGAAACTCGACAATGAGCAGTTCTTC CATRRTGKLDNEQFF
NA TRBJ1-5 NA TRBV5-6 TGTGCCAGCAGCTTGTGGGATCAGCCCCAGCATTTT CASSLWDQPQHF
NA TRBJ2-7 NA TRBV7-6 TGTGCCAGCAGCTTAGGCTCAGGGATGTACGAGCAGTACTTC CASSLGSGMYEQYF
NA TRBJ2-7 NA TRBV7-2 TGTGCCAGCAGCTTAGGGTTACAGTACGAGCAGTACTTC CASSLGLQYEQYF
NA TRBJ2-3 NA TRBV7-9 TGTGCCAGCACCCAGGGGGGCCTGGATACGCAGTATTTT CASTQGGLDTQYF
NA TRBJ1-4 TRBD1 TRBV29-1 TGCAGCGCCAGGACAGGGCCGGAAAAACTGTTTTTT CSARTGPEKLFF
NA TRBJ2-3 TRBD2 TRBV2 TGTGCCAGCACCCAAGCGGGGGGGCCCGCAGATACGCAGTATTTT CASTQAGGPADTQYF
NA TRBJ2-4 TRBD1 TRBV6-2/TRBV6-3 TGTGCCAGCAGTTATTACGGGACAGGGGGCTTCCCAGCCAAAAACATTCAGTACTTC CASSYYGTGGFPAKNIQYF
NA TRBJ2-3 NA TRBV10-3 TGTGCCATCAGTGGGTTCCTAGCTGGAGATACGCAGTATTTT CAISGFLAGDTQYF
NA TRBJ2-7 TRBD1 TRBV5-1 TGCGCCAGCAACCTTCGGGACAGCTTTTCCTACGAGCAGTACTTC CASNLRDSFSYEQYF
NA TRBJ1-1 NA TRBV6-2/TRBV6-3 TGTGCCAGCAGTTACTGGGACTTAAACACTGAAGCTTTCTTT CASSYWDLNTEAFF
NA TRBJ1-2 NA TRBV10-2 TGCGCCAGCAATGAAGGCCGGGACGGCTACACCTTC CASNEGRDGYTF
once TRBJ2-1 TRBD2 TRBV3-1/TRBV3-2 TGTGCCAGCAGCCAACTAGCGGGGGCGAGCAATGAGCAGTTCTTC CASSQLAGASNEQFF
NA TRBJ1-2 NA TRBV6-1 TGTGCCAGCAGTGAAGTTGCCGGAAAGGGCTACACCTTC CASSEVAGKGYTF
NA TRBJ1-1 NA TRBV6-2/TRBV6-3 TGTGCCAGCAGTTACGGGGGGAACACTGAAGCTTTCTTT CASSYGGNTEAFF
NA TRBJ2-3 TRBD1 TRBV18 TGTGCCAGCTCATCAGGACAGGGGGCGATCACAGATACGCAGTATTTT CASSSGQGAITDTQYF
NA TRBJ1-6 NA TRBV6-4 TGTGCCAGCAGTGCACAGGGCGGGTCACCCCTCCACTTT CASSAQGGSPLHF
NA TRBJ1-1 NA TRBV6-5 TGTGCCAGCAGTCCCCAGGGCGGTGAAGCTTTCTTT CASSPQGGEAFF
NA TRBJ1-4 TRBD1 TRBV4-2 TGTGCCAGCAGCCAGGAGGGACAGGATAATGAAAAACTGTTTTTT CASSQEGQDNEKLFF
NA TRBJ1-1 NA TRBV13 TGTGCCAGCAGCTTAGCGGGGGCGGGGACTGAAGCTTTCTTT CASSLAGAGTEAFF
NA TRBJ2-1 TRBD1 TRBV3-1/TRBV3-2 TGTGCCAGCAGCCAAGGGCTTCCGACAGGGGGCTCGGTCGCCTACAATGAGCAGTTCTTC CASSQGLPTGGSVAYNEQFF
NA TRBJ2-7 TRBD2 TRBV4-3 TGCGCCAGCAGCCAAGGGGAGGGCCCTTACGAGCAGTACTTC CASSQGEGPYEQYF